This TCR beta chain was recorded in a study of cytomegalovirus exposure and HLA in healthy donors. Study results and limitations: The presence/absence work took it that sequencing depth was about the same across donors. In the analysis, some V segments, TRBV6-2 and TRBV6-3 included, were excluded as indistinguishable. Association with HLA alleles at 0.05 false discovery rate was found for approximately 18,000 TCR beta sequences in a later analysis.

CDR1 is SGHRS, CDR2 YFSETQ, per germline. This CDR3 contains 14 residues. A multiplex PCR was run with 60 Vbeta primers and 13 Jbeta primers. This table comes from immunoSEQ multiplex PCR, and its TCRdb copy is limited to in-frame clones, with some not included. The repertoire holds fewer than 200,000 clones, with roughly four fifths as singletons. This clone was recorded only once. The antigen is not known. The germline gene is not matched at one end of the junction; a read error may be the cause. The sequence was obtained from a man aged 55-75 years in good health and CMV-seronegative. Sequences were obtained from PBMCs. This chain uses TRBV5-1 with TRBJ2-7, with 11 positions matching TRBD1. This chain's CDR3 is CASSLGQGAYEQCF. The CDR3 coding sequence is TGCGCCAGCAGCTTAGGACAGGGGGCCTACGAGCAGTGCTTC.